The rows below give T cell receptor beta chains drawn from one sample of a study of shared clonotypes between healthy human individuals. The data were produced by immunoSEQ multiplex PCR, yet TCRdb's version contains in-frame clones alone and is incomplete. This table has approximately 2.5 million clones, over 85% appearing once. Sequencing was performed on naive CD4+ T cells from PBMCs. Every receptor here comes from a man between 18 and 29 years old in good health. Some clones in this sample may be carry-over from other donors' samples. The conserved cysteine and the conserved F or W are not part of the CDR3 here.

CDR3 protein: AISERTGGDGYT; V gene: TRBV10-3
CDR3 protein: ASSSQRGGVLT; V gene: TRBV7-6
CDR3 protein: ASSLVGQGRPGANVLT; V gene: TRBV7-6
CDR3 protein: ASSIDRALQPQH; V gene: TRBV19
CDR3 protein: ASSPLIPYEQY; V gene: TRBV7-2
CDR3 protein: ASSLYRGISNQPQH; V gene: TRBV28
CDR3 protein: ASSLDLAGGTDEQF; V gene: TRBV4-3
CDR3 protein: ASSPGQILTNYGYT; V gene: TRBV5-6
CDR3 protein: ASIMQGAGFNEQF; V gene: TRBV6-1
CDR3 protein: ASSPRGGSGVYGYT; V gene: TRBV28
CDR3 protein: ASSQRLAGAEDTQY; V gene: TRBV4-2
CDR3 protein: SAGGEEQY; V gene: TRBV20-1
CDR3 protein: ASSLGPTRGETQY; V gene: TRBV5-1
CDR3 protein: ASSFPADRAETQY; V gene: TRBV11-1
CDR3 protein: ASSSGQGTNEKLF; V gene: TRBV7-9
CDR3 protein: ASSESPGPTYEQY; V gene: TRBV6-1
CDR3 protein: ASSPQITTGYYEQY; V gene: TRBV7-9
CDR3 protein: AISDWEREYNEQF; V gene: TRBV10-3
CDR3 protein: ASKQQGNTEAF; V gene: TRBV6-1
CDR3 protein: ASSYPSSGANVLT; V gene: TRBV6-5
CDR3 protein: ASSPPRPGGNSPLH; V gene: TRBV28
CDR3 protein: ASSLIEGATGELF; V gene: TRBV5-1